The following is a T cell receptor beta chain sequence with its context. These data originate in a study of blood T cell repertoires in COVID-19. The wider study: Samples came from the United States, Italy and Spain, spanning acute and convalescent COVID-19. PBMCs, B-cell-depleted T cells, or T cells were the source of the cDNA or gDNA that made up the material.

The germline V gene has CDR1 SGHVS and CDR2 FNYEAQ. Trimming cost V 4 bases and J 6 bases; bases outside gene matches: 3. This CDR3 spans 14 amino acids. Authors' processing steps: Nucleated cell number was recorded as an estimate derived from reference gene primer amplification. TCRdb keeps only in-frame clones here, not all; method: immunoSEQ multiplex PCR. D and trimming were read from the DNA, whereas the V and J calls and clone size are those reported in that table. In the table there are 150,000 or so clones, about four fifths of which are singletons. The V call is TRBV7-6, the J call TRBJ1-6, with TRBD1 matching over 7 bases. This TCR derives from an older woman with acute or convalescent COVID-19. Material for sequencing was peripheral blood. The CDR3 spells CASSWGQPNSPLHF. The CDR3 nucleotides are TGTGCCAGCAGCTGGGGACAGCCTAATTCACCCCTCCACTTT.